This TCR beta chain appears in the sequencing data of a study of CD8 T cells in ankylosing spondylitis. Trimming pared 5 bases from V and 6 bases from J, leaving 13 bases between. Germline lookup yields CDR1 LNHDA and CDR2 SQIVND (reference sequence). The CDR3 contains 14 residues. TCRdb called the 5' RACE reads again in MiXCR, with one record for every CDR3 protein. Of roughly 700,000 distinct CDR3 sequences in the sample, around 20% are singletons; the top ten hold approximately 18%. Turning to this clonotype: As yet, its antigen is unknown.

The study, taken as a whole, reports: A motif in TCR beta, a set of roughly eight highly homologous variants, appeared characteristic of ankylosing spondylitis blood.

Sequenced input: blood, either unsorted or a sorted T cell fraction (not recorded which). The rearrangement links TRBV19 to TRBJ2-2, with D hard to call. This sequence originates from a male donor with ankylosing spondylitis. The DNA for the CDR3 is TGTGCCAGTAGTTCCCCATACGTCCCCGGGGAGCTGTTTTTT. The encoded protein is CASSSPYVPGELFF.